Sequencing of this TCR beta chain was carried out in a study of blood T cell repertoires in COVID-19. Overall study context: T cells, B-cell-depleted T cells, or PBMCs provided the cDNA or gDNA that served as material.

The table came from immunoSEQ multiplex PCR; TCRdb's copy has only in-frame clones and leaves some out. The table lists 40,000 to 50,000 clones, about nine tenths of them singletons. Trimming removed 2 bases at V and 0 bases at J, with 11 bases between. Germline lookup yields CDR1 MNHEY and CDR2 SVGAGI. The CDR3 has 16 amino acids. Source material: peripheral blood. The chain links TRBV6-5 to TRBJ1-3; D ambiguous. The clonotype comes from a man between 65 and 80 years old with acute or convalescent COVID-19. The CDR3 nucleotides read TGTGCCAGCAGTTACCGCGACTTGTCCTCTGGAAACACCATATATTTT. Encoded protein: CASSYRDLSSGNTIYF.